In its sample, the clone carrying this T cell receptor beta chain was seen a few times. As yet, its antigen is unknown. Sample-barcoded 5' priming and a J-beta primer mix drove a second PCR of about 7 to 12 cycles. TCRdb redid the calling of the 5' RACE reads with MiXCR, one entry per CDR3 protein. The sample comprises over 700,000 distinct CDR3 sequences, approximately 53% of which are singletons, and 41% rests with the top ten. The data belong to a study of blood T cells in healthy people across ages. Trimming took off 5 bases at V and 8 bases at J, with 15 bases between the two ends. There are 14 residues in the CDR3. Notes on the study in general: Older age coincided with a roughly linear decline in TCR beta diversity per million T cells.

Sequenced: blood. This rearrangement joins TRBV12-3 or TRBV12-4 to TRBJ1-4; D is uncertain. The clonotype originates from an elderly man in good health. The DNA of the CDR3 is TGTGCCAGCAGTCTGTTCGAGGGCGCGGAAAAACTGTTTTTT. Protein: CASSLFEGAEKLFF.